The clone carrying this T cell receptor beta chain was recorded at least ten times. Germline V lookup: CDR1 MGHDK, CDR2 SYGVNS. Trimming cost V 2 bases and J 8 bases, with 15 bases left between them. This CDR3 is 14 amino acids long. The sample is drawn from a study of neurological immune-mediated disorders. TCRdb reprocessed the 5' RACE reads via MiXCR and lists one record per CDR3 protein. The table has about 45,000 distinct CDR3 sequences, roughly 14% seen once. As to time point: longitudinal time-point 3. The clonotype was recovered from a man aged 30-40 years in good health. The chain employs TRBV25-1 and TRBJ1-1; D gene uncertain. Input material: PBMCs. CDR3 coding DNA: TGTGCCAGCAGTGAACTAGGAGTCAGCGAGGAAGCTTTCTTT. It translates to CASSELGVSEEAFF.